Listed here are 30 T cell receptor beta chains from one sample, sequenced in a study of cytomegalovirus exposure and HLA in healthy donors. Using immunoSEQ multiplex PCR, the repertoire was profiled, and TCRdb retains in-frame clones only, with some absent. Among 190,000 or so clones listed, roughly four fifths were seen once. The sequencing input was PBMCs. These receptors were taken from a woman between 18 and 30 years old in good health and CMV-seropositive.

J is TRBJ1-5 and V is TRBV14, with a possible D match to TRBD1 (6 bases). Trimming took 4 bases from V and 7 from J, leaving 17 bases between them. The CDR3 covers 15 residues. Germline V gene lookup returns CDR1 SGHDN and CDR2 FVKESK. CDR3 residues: CASSPAGAINQPQHF. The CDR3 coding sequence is TGTGCCAGCAGCCCAGCGGGGGCGATTAACCAGCCCCAGCATTTT.

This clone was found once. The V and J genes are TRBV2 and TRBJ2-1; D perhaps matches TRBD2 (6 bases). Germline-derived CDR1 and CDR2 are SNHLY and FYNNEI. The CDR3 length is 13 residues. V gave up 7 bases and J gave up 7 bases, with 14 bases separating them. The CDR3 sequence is CASKSTRENEQFF. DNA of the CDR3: TGTGCCAGCAAAAGCACTCGGGAGAATGAGCAGTTCTTC.

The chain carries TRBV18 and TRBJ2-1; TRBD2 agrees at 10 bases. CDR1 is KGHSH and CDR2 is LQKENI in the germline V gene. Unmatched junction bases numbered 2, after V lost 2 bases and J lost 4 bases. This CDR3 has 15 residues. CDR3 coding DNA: TGTGCCAGCTCACCAGAACTAGCGGGGTACAATGAGCAGTTCTTC. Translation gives CASSPELAGYNEQFF.

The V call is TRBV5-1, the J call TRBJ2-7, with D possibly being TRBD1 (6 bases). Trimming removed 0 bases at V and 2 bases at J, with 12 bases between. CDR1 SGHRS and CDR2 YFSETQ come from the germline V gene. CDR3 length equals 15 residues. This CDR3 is CASSLGGDKAYEQYF. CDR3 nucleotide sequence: TGCGCCAGCAGCTTGGGTGGGGACAAAGCCTACGAGCAGTACTTC.

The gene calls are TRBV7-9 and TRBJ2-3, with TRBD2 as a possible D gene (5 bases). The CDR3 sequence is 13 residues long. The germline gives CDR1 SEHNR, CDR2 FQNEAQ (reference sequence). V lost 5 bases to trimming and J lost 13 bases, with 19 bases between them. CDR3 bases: TGTGCCAGCAGCGCCCAGACCGGGATTAATAAGTATTTT. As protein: CASSAQTGINKYF.

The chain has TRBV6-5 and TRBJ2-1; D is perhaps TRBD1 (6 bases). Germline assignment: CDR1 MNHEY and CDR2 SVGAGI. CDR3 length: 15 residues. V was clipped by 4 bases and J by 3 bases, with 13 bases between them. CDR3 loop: CASSSTGIGYNEQFF. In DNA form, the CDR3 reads TGTGCCAGCAGTTCAACAGGGATCGGCTACAATGAGCAGTTCTTC.

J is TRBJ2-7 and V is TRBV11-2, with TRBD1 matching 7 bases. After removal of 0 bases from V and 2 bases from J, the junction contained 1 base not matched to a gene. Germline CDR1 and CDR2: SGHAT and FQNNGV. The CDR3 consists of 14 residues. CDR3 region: CASSLEGTAYEQYF. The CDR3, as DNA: TGTGCCAGCAGCTTAGAAGGGACAGCCTACGAGCAGTACTTC.

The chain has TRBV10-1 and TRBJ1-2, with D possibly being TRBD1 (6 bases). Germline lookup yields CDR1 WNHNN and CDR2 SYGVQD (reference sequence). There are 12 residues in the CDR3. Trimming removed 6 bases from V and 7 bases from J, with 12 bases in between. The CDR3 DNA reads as TGCGCCAGCAGCGAGCGGGACATTGGCTACACCTTC. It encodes CASSERDIGYTF.

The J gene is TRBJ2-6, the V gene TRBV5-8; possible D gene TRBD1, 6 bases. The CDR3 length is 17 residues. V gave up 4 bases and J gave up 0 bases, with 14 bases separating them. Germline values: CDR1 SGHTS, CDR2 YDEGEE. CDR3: CASSSTGSSSGANVLTF. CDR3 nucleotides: TGTGCCAGCAGCAGTACAGGGTCGAGCTCTGGGGCCAACGTCCTGACTTTC. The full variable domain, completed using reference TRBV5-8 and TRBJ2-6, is EAGVTQSPTHLIKTRGQQATLRCSPISGHTSVYWYQQALGLGLQFLLWYDEGEERNRGNFPPRFSGRQFPNYSSELNVNALELEDSALYLCASSSTGSSSGANVLTFGAGSRLTVL.

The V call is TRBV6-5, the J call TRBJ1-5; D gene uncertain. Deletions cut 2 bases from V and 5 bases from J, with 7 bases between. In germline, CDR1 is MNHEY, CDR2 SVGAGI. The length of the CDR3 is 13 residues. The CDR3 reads CASSYIPYQPQHF. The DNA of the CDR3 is TGTGCCAGCAGTTACATCCCGTATCAGCCCCAGCATTTT.

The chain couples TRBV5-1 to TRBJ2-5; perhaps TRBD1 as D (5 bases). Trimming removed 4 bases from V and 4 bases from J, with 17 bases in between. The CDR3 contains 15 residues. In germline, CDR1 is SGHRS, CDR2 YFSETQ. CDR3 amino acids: CASSMGPGQGETQYF. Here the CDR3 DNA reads TGCGCCAGCAGCATGGGCCCCGGGCAGGGAGAGACCCAGTACTTC.

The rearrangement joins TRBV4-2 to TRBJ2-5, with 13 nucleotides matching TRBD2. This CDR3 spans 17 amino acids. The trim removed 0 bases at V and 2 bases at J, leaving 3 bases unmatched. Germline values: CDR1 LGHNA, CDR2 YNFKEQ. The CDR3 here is CASSQELAGGRQETQYF. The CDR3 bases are TGTGCCAGCAGCCAAGAACTAGCGGGGGGGCGGCAAGAGACCCAGTACTTC.

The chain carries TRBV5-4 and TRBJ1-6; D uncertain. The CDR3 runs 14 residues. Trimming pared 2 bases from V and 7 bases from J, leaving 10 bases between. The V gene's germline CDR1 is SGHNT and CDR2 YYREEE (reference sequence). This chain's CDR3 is CASSFWEPNSPLHF. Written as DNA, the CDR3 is TGTGCCAGCAGCTTCTGGGAGCCCAATTCACCCCTCCACTTT.

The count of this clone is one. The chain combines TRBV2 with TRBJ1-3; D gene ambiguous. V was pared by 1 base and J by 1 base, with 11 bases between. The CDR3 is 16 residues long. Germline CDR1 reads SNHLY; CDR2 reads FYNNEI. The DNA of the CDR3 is TGTGCCAGCAGTGAAGGTTTGGCAAGATCTGGAAACACCATATATTTT. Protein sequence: CASSEGLARSGNTIYF.

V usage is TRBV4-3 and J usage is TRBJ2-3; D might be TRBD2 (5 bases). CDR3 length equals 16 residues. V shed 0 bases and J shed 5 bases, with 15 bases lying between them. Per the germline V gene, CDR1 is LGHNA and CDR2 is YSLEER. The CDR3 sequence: CASSQDGGSGRDTQYF. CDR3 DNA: TGCGCCAGCAGCCAAGATGGTGGTAGTGGGAGAGATACGCAGTATTTT.

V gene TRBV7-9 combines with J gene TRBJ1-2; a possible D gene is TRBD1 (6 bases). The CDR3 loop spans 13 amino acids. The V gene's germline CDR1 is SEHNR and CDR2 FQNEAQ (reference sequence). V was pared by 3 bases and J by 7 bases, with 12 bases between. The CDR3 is CASSFQTGGGYTF. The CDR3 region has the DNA TGTGCCAGCAGCTTTCAGACAGGCGGTGGCTACACCTTC.

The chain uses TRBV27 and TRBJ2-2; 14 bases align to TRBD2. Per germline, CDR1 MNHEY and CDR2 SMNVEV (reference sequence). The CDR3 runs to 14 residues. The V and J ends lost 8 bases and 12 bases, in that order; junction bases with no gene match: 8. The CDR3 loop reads CASRPGLAGAQLFF. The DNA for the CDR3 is TGTGCCAGCCGCCCGGGACTAGCGGGGGCTCAGCTGTTTTTT.

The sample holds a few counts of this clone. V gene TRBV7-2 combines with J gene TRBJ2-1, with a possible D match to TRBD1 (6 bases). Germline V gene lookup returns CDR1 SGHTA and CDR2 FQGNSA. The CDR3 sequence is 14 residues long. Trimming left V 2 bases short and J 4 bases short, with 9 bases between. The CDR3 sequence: CASSLPGVYNEQFF. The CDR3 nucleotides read TGTGCCAGCAGCTTACCAGGGGTGTACAATGAGCAGTTCTTC.

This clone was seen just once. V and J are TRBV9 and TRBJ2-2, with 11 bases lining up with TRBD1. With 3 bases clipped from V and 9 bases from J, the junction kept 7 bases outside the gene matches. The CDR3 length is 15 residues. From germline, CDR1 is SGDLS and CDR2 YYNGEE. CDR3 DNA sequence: TGTGCCAGCAGCGCAGGGACAGGGGGAGTGAGGGAGCTGTTTTTT. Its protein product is CASSAGTGGVRELFF.

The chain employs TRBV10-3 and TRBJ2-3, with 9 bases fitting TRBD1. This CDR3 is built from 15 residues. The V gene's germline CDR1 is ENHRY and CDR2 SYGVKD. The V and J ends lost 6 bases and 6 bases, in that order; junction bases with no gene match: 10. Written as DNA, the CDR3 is TGTGCCATCAGCGACCGGGACAGGGATGATGATACGCAGTATTTT. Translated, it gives CAISDRDRDDDTQYF.

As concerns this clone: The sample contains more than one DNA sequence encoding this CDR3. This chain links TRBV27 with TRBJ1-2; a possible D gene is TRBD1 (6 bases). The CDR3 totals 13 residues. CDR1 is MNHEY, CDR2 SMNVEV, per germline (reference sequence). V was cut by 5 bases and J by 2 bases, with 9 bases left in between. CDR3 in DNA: TGTGCCAGCAGTCCAACAGGGAACTATGGCTACACCTTC. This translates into CASSPTGNYGYTF.

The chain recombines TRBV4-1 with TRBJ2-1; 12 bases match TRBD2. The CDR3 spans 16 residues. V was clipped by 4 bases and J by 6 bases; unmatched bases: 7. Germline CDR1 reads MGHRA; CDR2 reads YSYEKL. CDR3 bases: TGCGCCAGCAGCCGGTCTAGCGGGGGGGCGTCCAATGAGCAGTTCTTC. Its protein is CASSRSSGGASNEQFF.

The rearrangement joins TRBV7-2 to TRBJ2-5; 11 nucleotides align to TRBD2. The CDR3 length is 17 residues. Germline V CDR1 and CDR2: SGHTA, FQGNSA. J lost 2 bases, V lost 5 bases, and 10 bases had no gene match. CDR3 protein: CASSKLAGGLPQETQYF. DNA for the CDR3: TGTGCCAGCAGCAAATTAGCGGGGGGGCTACCTCAAGAGACCCAGTACTTC. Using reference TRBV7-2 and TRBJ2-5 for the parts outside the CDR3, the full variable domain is GAGVSQSPSNKVTEKGKDVELRCDPISGHTALYWYRQSLGQGLEFLIYFQGNSAPDKSGLPSDRFSAERTGGSVSTLTIQRTQQEDSAVYLCASSKLAGGLPQETQYFGPGTRLLVL.

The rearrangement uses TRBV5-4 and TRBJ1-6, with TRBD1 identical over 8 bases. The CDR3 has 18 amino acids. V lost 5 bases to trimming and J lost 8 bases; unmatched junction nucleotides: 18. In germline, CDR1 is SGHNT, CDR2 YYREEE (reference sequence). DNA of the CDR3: TGTGCCAGCAGTTGGAAAAGGGACAGTGACAGGGGTTATTCACCCCTCCACTTT. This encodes CASSWKRDSDRGYSPLHF.

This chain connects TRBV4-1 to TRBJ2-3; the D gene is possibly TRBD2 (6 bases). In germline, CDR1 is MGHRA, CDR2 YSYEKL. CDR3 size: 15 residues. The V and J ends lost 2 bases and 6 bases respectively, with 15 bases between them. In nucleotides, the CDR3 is TGCGCCAGCAGCCAACTATCTGGGGGGACGGATACGCAGTATTTT. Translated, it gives CASSQLSGGTDTQYF.

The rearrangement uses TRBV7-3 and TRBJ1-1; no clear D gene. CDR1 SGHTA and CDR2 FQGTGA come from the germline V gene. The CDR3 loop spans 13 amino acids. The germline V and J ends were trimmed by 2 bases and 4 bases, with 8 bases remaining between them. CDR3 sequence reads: CASSLGGPTEAFF. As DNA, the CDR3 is TGTGCCAGCAGCTTAGGAGGGCCCACTGAAGCTTTCTTT.

In DNA form, the CDR3 reads TGCGCCAGCAGCCGCTTAGTCCCCGCCCCAGATACGCAGTATTTT. Translated: CASSRLVPAPDTQYF. This chain joins TRBV4-1 and TRBJ2-3; no clear D gene. V gave up 4 bases and J gave up 4 bases, with 15 bases separating them. The V gene's germline CDR1 is MGHRA and CDR2 YSYEKL. CDR3 length: 15 residues.

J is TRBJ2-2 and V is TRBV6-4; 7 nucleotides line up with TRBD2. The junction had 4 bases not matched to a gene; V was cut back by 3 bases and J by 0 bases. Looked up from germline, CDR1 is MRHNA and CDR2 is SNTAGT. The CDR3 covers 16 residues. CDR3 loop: CASSETRGANTGELFF. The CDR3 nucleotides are TGTGCCAGCAGTGAGACCCGGGGGGCGAACACCGGGGAGCTGTTTTTT.

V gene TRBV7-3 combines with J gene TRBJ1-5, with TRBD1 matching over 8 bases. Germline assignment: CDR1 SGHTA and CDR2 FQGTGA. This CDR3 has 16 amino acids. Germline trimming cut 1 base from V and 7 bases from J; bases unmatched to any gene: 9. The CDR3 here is CASSLIPTGVPQPQHF. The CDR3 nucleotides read TGTGCCAGCAGCTTAATTCCGACAGGGGTCCCACAGCCCCAGCATTTT.

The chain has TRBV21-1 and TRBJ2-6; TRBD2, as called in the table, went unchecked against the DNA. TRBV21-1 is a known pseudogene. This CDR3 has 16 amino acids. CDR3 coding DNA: TGTGCCAGCAGCAGCCCGGTTGTCTCTGGGGCCAACGTCCTGACTTTC. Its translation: CASSSPVVSGANVLTF.